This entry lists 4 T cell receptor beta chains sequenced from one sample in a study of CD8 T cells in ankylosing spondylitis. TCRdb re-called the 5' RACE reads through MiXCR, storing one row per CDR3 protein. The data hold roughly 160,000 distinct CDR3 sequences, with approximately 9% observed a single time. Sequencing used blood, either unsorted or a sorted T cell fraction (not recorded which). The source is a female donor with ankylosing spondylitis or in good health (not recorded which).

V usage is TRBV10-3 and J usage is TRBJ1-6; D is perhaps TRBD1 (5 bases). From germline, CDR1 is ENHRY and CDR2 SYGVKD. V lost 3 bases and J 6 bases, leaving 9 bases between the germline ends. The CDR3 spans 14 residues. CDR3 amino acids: CAISDGDRNSPLHF. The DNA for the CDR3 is TGTGCCATCAGTGATGGGGACCGTAATTCACCCCTCCACTTT.

Here the CDR3 reads CASSNTADGDYEQYF. CDR3 nucleotides: TGTGCCAGCAGCAATACCGCGGACGGCGACTACGAGCAGTACTTC. The gene calls are TRBV3-1 and TRBJ2-7; D uncertain. Germline-derived CDR1 and CDR2 are LGHDT and YNNKEL (reference sequence). With 5 bases removed from V and 3 bases from J, the gap between germline ends came to 17 bases. This CDR3 is built from 15 residues.

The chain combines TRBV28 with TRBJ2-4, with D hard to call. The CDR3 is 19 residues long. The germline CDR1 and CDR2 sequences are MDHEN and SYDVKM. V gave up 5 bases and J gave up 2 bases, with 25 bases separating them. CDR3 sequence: CASSPVVRYDTGTKNIQYF. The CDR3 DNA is TGTGCCAGCAGTCCCGTGGTGCGTTATGATACTGGCACCAAAAACATTCAGTACTTC. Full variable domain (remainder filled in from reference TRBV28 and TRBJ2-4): DVKVTQSSRYLVKRTGEKVFLECVQDMDHENMFWYRQDPGLGLRLIYFSYDVKMKEKGDIPEGYSVSREKKERFSLILESASTNQTSMYLCASSPVVRYDTGTKNIQYFGAGTRLSVL.

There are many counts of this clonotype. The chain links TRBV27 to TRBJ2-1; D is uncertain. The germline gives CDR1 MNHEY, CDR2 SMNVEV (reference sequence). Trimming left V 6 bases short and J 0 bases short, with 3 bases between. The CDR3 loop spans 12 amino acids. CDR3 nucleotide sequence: TGTGCCAGCAGACGCTCCTACAATGAGCAGTTCTTC. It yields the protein CASRRSYNEQFF.